This T cell receptor beta chain comes out of a study of blood T cell repertoires in COVID-19. Original analysis: Reference gene primer amplification in the assay estimated nucleated cell counts. Clones were sequenced by immunoSEQ multiplex PCR, and TCRdb holds only the in-frame ones, with some missing. V and J calls and clone size follow that table, whereas D and trimming were derived from the DNA. The repertoire consists of 380,000 or so clones, with more than 65% occurring once and the leading ten covering over 0.95%. Germline V gives CDR1 LNHNV, CDR2 YYDKDF (reference sequence). The CDR3 totals 15 residues. Trimming at V came to 3 bases and at J to 3 bases, leaving 2 bases not matched to a gene.

This receptor was identified in a human donor with acute or convalescent COVID-19. The donor label of this sample is uncertain. The sequencing input was peripheral blood. V usage is TRBV15 and J usage is TRBJ2-7; 13 nucleotides line up with TRBD2. CDR3 DNA: TGTGCCACCAGCAGGTGGACTAGCGGGGGCTACGAGCAGTACTTC. Translation gives CATSRWTSGGYEQYF.